A selection of T cell receptor beta chains follows, all from one sample in a study of blood T cells in healthy people across ages. A single record per CDR3 protein comes from TCRdb applying MiXCR to the 5' RACE reads. This sample has about 1.5 million distinct CDR3 sequences, with about 45% found just once. Material for sequencing was blood. These receptor sequences come from a woman under 30 in good health. Both conserved end residues are part of each CDR3. A D gene is named only where the DNA matches it firmly. Rows may omit the clone size; those that give it use once, few, many or a size class.

j_call clone_size v_call d_call cdr3_aa cdr3_nt
TRBJ2-1 . TRBV12-3/TRBV12-4 . CASSSPGVRKQFF TGTGCCAGCAGTTCCCCGGGCGTCCGTAAGCAGTTCTTC
TRBJ2-1 . TRBV6-1 TRBD2 CASSASTSGVYNEQFF TGTGCCAGCAGTGCATCGACTAGCGGGGTTTACAATGAGCAGTTCTTC
TRBJ2-3 few TRBV27 TRBD2 CASSPILAGPKTTQYF TGTGCCAGCAGCCCCATACTAGCGGGTCCCAAAACTACGCAGTATTTT
TRBJ1-2 once TRBV7-9 . CASSWARGNGYTF TGTGCTAGCAGCTGGGCCAGGGGAAATGGCTACACCTTC
TRBJ2-4 . TRBV20-1 . CSATKNIQYF TGCAGTGCGACCAAAAACATTCAGTACTTC
TRBJ2-7 once TRBV6-2/TRBV6-3 . CASSYVVVGRTAVSYEQYF TGTGCCAGCAGTTACGTGGTTGTTGGGAGGACAGCCGTATCCTACGAGCAGTACTTC
TRBJ1-2 . TRBV5-1 TRBD1 CASSAGTGTNYGYTF TGCGCCAGCAGCGCCGGGACAGGGACTAACTATGGCTACACCTTC
TRBJ1-1 few TRBV27 . CASSGRAALNTEAFF TGTGCCAGCAGCGGAAGGGCAGCATTAAACACTGAAGCTTTCTTT
TRBJ1-5 . TRBV2 . CASIMTENQPQHF TGCGCCAGCATTATGACCGAGAATCAGCCCCAGCATTTT
TRBJ2-7 few TRBV6-5 TRBD2 CASSAPREGRYEQYF TGTGCCAGCAGTGCCCCTCGGGAGGGCCGATACGAGCAGTACTTC
TRBJ2-7 . TRBV9 . CASSAGVSPGHPSYEQYF TGTGCCAGCAGCGCTGGGGTTTCCCCGGGACACCCATCCTACGAGCAGTACTTC
TRBJ2-2 few TRBV7-2 . CASARGGELFF TGTGCCAGTGCACGGGGCGGGGAGCTGTTTTTT
TRBJ2-3 . TRBV7-2 TRBD2 CASSLVPTLAGGSDTQYF TGTGCCAGCAGCTTAGTACCAACTCTAGCGGGGGGCTCAGATACGCAGTATTTT
TRBJ2-3 . TRBV3-1 . CASSPWGGNTQYF TGTGCCAGCAGCCCCTGGGGCGGAAATACGCAGTATTTT
TRBJ2-7 . TRBV6-5 TRBD1 CASSYDRGITYEQYF TGTGCCAGCAGTTACGACAGGGGGATTACCTACGAGCAGTACTTC
TRBJ2-5 few TRBV27 . CASSPQGLEQYF TGTGCCAGCAGTCCCCAGGGTTTAGAGCAGTACTTC
TRBJ2-7 few TRBV7-2 . CASSLGAGLTYEQYF TGTGCCAGCAGCTTAGGAGCGGGTCTAACCTACGAGCAGTACTTC
TRBJ2-1 many TRBV4-3 . CASSQEITRFDEQFF TGCGCCAGCAGCCAAGAGATAACTAGGTTCGATGAGCAGTTCTTC
TRBJ2-7 . TRBV12-3/TRBV12-4 . CASSPLGSYNEQYF TGTGCCAGCAGTCCATTGGGTAGCTACAATGAGCAGTACTTC
TRBJ1-1 . TRBV12-3/TRBV12-4 . CASSLSQMNTEAFF TGTGCCAGCAGTTTGAGTCAGATGAACACTGAAGCTTTCTTT
TRBJ2-1 . TRBV20-1 TRBD2 CSARYSGTSGVYNEQFF TGCAGTGCTAGATACTCCGGGACTAGCGGGGTATACAATGAGCAGTTCTTC
TRBJ2-5 . TRBV6-5 . CASRTGEETQYF TGTGCCAGCAGGACAGGTGAAGAGACCCAGTACTTC
TRBJ2-1 . TRBV20-1 . CSAEGRVAYNEQFF TGCAGTGCCGAGGGCCGGGTAGCCTACAATGAGCAGTTCTTC
TRBJ2-3 . TRBV5-1 . CASSWEMGTDTQYF TGCGCCAGCAGCTGGGAGATGGGCACAGATACGCAGTATTTT
TRBJ2-7 . TRBV27 . CASSSLLARHEQYF TGTGCCAGCAGCTCCCTATTAGCGAGACACGAGCAGTACTTC
TRBJ2-3 . TRBV20-1 . CSARDTVTDTQYF TGCAGTGCTAGAGATACCGTGACAGATACGCAGTATTTT
TRBJ1-5 few TRBV27 . CASSLSNGMPQHF TGTGCCAGCAGTTTATCGAACGGGATGCCCCAGCATTTT
TRBJ2-7 . TRBV28 . CANLDGRSYEQYF TGTGCCAACCTCGATGGCAGATCCTACGAGCAGTACTTC
TRBJ2-7 few TRBV12-3/TRBV12-4 . CASSLNPTGAGEQYF TGTGCCAGCAGTTTAAATCCCACGGGGGCTGGCGAGCAGTACTTC
TRBJ1-5 few TRBV12-3/TRBV12-4 . CASSDLGSSNQPQHF TGTGCCAGCAGTGACTTGGGGTCTAGCAATCAGCCCCAGCATTTT
TRBJ2-1 few TRBV28 . CASRAIGQQFF TGTGCCAGCAGAGCGATTGGACAGCAGTTCTTC
TRBJ2-7 . TRBV7-2 TRBD2 CASSRINRLAGGSYNEQYF TGTGCCAGCAGCCGCATAAACCGACTAGCGGGGGGCTCCTACAATGAGCAGTACTTC
TRBJ2-1 . TRBV10-3 TRBD1 CAISESTAGGRGYDEQFF TGTGCCATCAGTGAGTCGACTGCAGGGGGCAGGGGTTACGATGAGCAGTTCTTC
TRBJ2-1 few TRBV20-1 TRBD2 CSARDGLAGDEQFF TGCAGTGCTAGAGATGGACTAGCGGGGGATGAGCAGTTCTTC
TRBJ2-1 many TRBV6-5 . CASSRQGNEQFF TGTGCCAGCAGCAGGCAGGGAAATGAGCAGTTCTTC
TRBJ1-1 few TRBV9 TRBD1 CASSDLGTGVTEAFF TGTGCCAGCAGCGACCTAGGGACAGGGGTTACTGAAGCTTTCTTT
TRBJ2-3 few TRBV7-9 TRBD1 CASSWTGFSDTQYF TGTGCCAGCAGCTGGACAGGGTTCTCAGATACGCAGTATTTT
TRBJ2-1 . TRBV12-3/TRBV12-4 TRBD2 CASSLGGSGGYNEQFF TGTGCCAGCAGTTTAGGGGGTAGCGGGGGTTACAATGAGCAGTTCTTC
TRBJ2-7 many TRBV27 . CASSFTSSYEQYF TGCGCCAGCAGCTTTACTTCTTCCTACGAGCAGTACTTC
TRBJ2-7 few TRBV12-3/TRBV12-4 . CASSSAYGSASYEQYF TGTGCCAGCAGTTCCGCCTACGGTTCAGCAAGCTACGAGCAGTACTTC
TRBJ2-7 . TRBV12-5 TRBD1 CASGHPDRDEQYF TGTGCTAGTGGTCACCCCGACAGGGACGAGCAGTACTTC
TRBJ2-7 . TRBV5-1 . CASSPGDTDSYEQYF TGCGCCAGCAGCCCCGGGGACACCGACTCCTACGAGCAGTACTTC
TRBJ2-2 . TRBV29-1 TRBD2 CSGGGNTGELFF TGCAGTGGCGGGGGGAACACCGGGGAGCTGTTTTTT
TRBJ1-4 few TRBV6-2/TRBV6-3 TRBD1 CASSYSGTGEKLFF TGTGCCAGCAGTTACTCCGGGACAGGTGAAAAACTGTTTTTT
TRBJ2-7 . TRBV6-6 TRBD1 CASSGTEMFYEQYF TGTGCCAGCAGCGGGACAGAGATGTTCTACGAGCAGTACTTC